The present entry profiles one T cell receptor (beta chain) with its context. The data are from a study of blood T cell repertoires in COVID-19. Study as a whole: The United States, Italy and Spain provided the acute and convalescent COVID-19 samples.

As handled by the study authors: Researchers report that nucleated cell counts were estimated from reference gene primer amplification. The assay was immunoSEQ multiplex PCR, and TCRdb's table has in-frame clones only and misses some. V, J and clone size reflect that table, while D and trimming were determined from the DNA. Among tens of thousands of clones listed, around 90% were seen once. CDR3 length: 17 residues. Trimming at V came to 0 bases and at J to 2 bases, leaving 10 bases not matched to a gene. CDR1 and CDR2 (germline): SGDLS, YYNGEE. This sequence originates from a man aged 70 or older with active COVID-19. The genes are TRBV9 and TRBJ2-5; 7 bases fit TRBD2. Material for sequencing was peripheral blood. The CDR3, as DNA: TGTGCCAGCAGCGTAGGGGCTAGCGGAGCGCCTCAAGAGACCCAGTACTTC. Translation: CASSVGASGAPQETQYF.